A selection of T cell receptor beta chains follows, all from one sample in a study of CD8+CD57+ T cells in acquired aplastic anemia. TCRdb re-called the reads with MiXCR, one entry per CDR3 protein. The table lists about 180,000 distinct CDR3 sequences, less than 50% of them singletons. The source material was sorted CD4+, CD8+, or CD8+CD57+ T cells (not recorded which) from PBMCs. These receptors all stem from a human donor with aplastic anemia. Both conserved end residues are part of each CDR3. Fields, in order: clone size, J gene, V gene, D gene, CDR3 protein, CDR3 DNA. D genes are given only for firm matches. Size is omitted from some rows. Given values are once, few, many or a class for expanded clones.

NA,TRBJ1-1,TRBV10-3,NA,CAITELMNTEAFF,TGTGCCATCACCGAATTGATGAACACTGAAGCTTTCTTT
many,TRBJ2-7,TRBV20-1,TRBD1,CSASPATGDREQYF,TGCAGTGCTAGCCCGGCGACAGGGGATCGCGAGCAGTACTTC
NA,TRBJ2-7,TRBV14,NA,CASSQDRTRQYF,TGTGCCAGCAGCCAAGATAGGACCCGGCAGTACTTC
few,TRBJ2-6,TRBV10-3,NA,CVTRLDSGANVLTF,TGTGTCACGAGACTCGACTCTGGGGCCAACGTCCTGACTTTC
NA,TRBJ2-7,TRBV15,TRBD1,CATSRDRDRGIYEQYF,TGTGCCACCAGCAGAGACCGAGACAGGGGGATCTACGAGCAGTACTTC
many,TRBJ1-6,TRBV6-6,NA,CAGNDSRNSPLHF,TGTGCCGGAAATGACTCGAGAAATTCACCCCTCCACTTT
NA,TRBJ2-1,TRBV11-2,TRBD2,CATQPGLMENEQFF,TGTGCCACTCAACCGGGACTAATGGAGAATGAGCAGTTCTTC
NA,TRBJ1-1,TRBV7-2,NA,CASSYAETEAFF,TGTGCCAGCAGTTATGCCGAAACTGAAGCTTTCTTT
NA,TRBJ2-3,TRBV2,NA,CAARGAGTDTQYF,TGTGCCGCCAGGGGTGCGGGCACAGATACGCAGTATTTT
NA,TRBJ1-6,TRBV6-1,NA,CASSAPGHSNSPLHF,TGTGCCAGCAGCGCTCCGGGACACAGTAATTCACCCCTCCACTTT
few,TRBJ1-3,TRBV3-1,NA,CASSQVAWGSFSGSTIYF,TGTGCCAGCAGCCAAGTTGCATGGGGTTCTTTCTCTGGAAGCACCATATATTTT
once,TRBJ2-5,TRBV11-2,NA,CASSSYTEIRQETQYF,TGTGCCAGCAGCTCCTACACTGAGATTCGCCAAGAGACCCAGTACTTC
many,TRBJ2-7,TRBV19,TRBD1,CASSIPGQGTYEQYF,TGTGCCAGTAGTATCCCGGGACAGGGAACCTACGAGCAGTACTTC
NA,TRBJ1-2,TRBV12-3/TRBV12-4,NA,CASSLGFGGSF,TGTGCCAGCAGTTTAGGCTTTGGCGGCTCCTTC
many,TRBJ2-3,TRBV20-1,TRBD2,CSASPLAATDTQYF,TGCAGTGCTAGCCCACTAGCGGCAACAGATACGCAGTATTTT
many,TRBJ1-1,TRBV19,NA,CASSIDPIMNTEAFF,TGTGCCAGTAGTATAGATCCAATCATGAACACTGAAGCTTTCTTT
many,TRBJ2-7,TRBV18,NA,CASSPETYEQYF,TGTGCCAGCTCACCCGAAACCTACGAGCAGTACTTC
many,TRBJ1-3,TRBV9,NA,CASSVAGQAVGNTIYF,TGTGCCAGCAGCGTAGCGGGGCAGGCAGTTGGAAACACCATATATTTT
NA,TRBJ2-1,TRBV7-9,TRBD1,CASSLQGVNEQFF,TGTGCCAGCAGCTTGCAGGGGGTCAATGAGCAGTTCTTC
many,TRBJ1-1,TRBV2,NA,CASRGSDVSGTEAFF,TGTGCCAGCAGGGGATCGGACGTGAGTGGGACTGAAGCTTTCTTT
once,TRBJ1-1,TRBV3-1,TRBD1,CASSLRQGGFALAEAFF,TGTGCCAGCAGCTTACGACAGGGTGGGTTTGCGCTCGCTGAAGCTTTCTTT
many,TRBJ2-2,TRBV10-1,TRBD1,CASRITGQGVKDVGELFF,TGCGCCAGCAGAATCACGGGACAGGGGGTAAAAGATGTCGGGGAGCTGTTTTTT
NA,TRBJ2-3,TRBV27,NA,CASSYGGRVTDTQYF,TGTGCCAGCAGTTATGGGGGCAGGGTAACAGATACGCAGTATTTT
many,TRBJ1-1,TRBV19,NA,CASSIGQVNEAFF,TGTGCCAGTAGTATAGGACAGGTGAATGAAGCTTTCTTT
NA,TRBJ2-7,TRBV13,NA,CASSLGSGYEQYF,TGTGCCAGCAGCTTAGGTTCCGGCTACGAGCAGTACTTC
few,TRBJ2-2,TRBV7-2,NA,CASSHTRTGELFF,TGTGCCAGCAGTCATACACGGACCGGGGAGCTGTTTTTT
NA,TRBJ2-7,TRBV7-2,TRBD2,CARARTSGEQYF,TGTGCCAGGGCGAGGACTAGCGGTGAGCAGTACTTC
NA,TRBJ2-1,TRBV24-1,NA,CATSEDGRGYNEQFF,TGTGCCACCAGTGAGGACGGCCGTGGTTACAATGAGCAGTTCTTC
NA,TRBJ2-3,TRBV19,NA,CASSISRGLSTDTQYF,TGTGCCAGTAGTATCAGTCGGGGGCTCAGCACAGATACGCAGTATTTT
NA,TRBJ2-7,TRBV2,NA,CASSERLVSYEQYF,TGTGCCAGCAGTGAACGGCTTGTCAGCTACGAGCAGTACTTC
once,TRBJ1-1,TRBV11-2,TRBD1,CASRVGQPNTEAFF,TGTGCCAGCAGGGTGGGACAGCCGAACACTGAAGCTTTCTTT
NA,TRBJ2-7,TRBV7-6,TRBD2,CASSLDPGGENEQYF,TGTGCCAGCAGCTTGGACCCCGGGGGGGAGAACGAGCAGTACTTC
many,TRBJ2-1,TRBV12-3/TRBV12-4,NA,CASSLEGYPYNEQFF,TGTGCCAGCAGTTTGGAGGGTTACCCTTACAATGAGCAGTTCTTC
NA,TRBJ2-7,TRBV25-1,NA,CASSEYGQGPTYEQYF,TGTGCCAGCAGTGAATATGGGCAGGGGCCCACCTACGAGCAGTACTTC
many,TRBJ1-5,TRBV19,NA,CASSIEGQKTGNQPQHF,TGTGCCAGTAGTATAGAGGGGCAGAAAACAGGCAATCAGCCCCAGCATTTT
few,TRBJ2-7,TRBV10-3,TRBD2,CAISVPSGSSYEQYF,TGTGCCATCAGTGTACCTAGCGGGAGCTCCTACGAGCAGTACTTC
NA,TRBJ1-1,TRBV10-3,NA,CAISESRGVWDTEAFF,TGTGCCATCAGTGAGTCCCGGGGCGTTTGGGACACTGAAGCTTTCTTT
NA,TRBJ2-7,TRBV20-1,NA,CSAAKGAGYEQYF,TGCAGTGCGGCAAAGGGGGCGGGGTACGAGCAGTACTTC
many,TRBJ1-1,TRBV5-1,NA,CASSLARGPNTEAFF,TGCGCCAGCAGCTTGGCCAGGGGACCGAACACTGAAGCTTTCTTT
many,TRBJ1-4,TRBV20-1,NA,CSASGSTEKLFF,TGCAGTGCTAGCGGATCGACTGAAAAACTGTTTTTT
many,TRBJ1-1,TRBV11-2,TRBD1,CASSLDEGATNTEAFF,TGTGCCAGCAGCTTAGACGAGGGGGCTACGAACACTGAAGCTTTCTTT
NA,TRBJ2-1,TRBV11-2,TRBD2,CASSSSGGPYNEQFF,TGTGCCAGCAGCTCCAGCGGGGGCCCCTACAATGAGCAGTTCTTC
many,TRBJ1-5,TRBV19,NA,CASSHWGVSQPQHF,TGTGCCAGTAGTCACTGGGGTGTTAGCCAGCCCCAGCATTTT
many,TRBJ1-6,TRBV3-1,TRBD1,CASSHGKTGVNSPLHF,TGTGCCAGCAGCCACGGAAAAACAGGGGTTAATTCACCCCTCCACTTT
NA,TRBJ2-2,TRBV29-1,NA,CSVAQGNTGELFF,TGCAGCGTTGCACAGGGGAACACCGGGGAGCTGTTTTTT
NA,TRBJ1-2,TRBV2,NA,CASSAIEGGGYTF,TGTGCCAGCAGTGCCATCGAGGGGGGCGGCTACACCTTC
many,TRBJ1-6,TRBV4-2,NA,CASSQEGAGEGYSPLHF,TGTGCCAGCAGCCAAGAGGGGGCAGGGGAAGGTTATTCACCCCTCCACTTT
many,TRBJ1-1,TRBV15,NA,CATSTGQTPEAFF,TGTGCCACCAGCACTGGACAGACACCTGAAGCTTTCTTT
NA,TRBJ1-4,TRBV2,NA,CASSEVSVNEKLFF,TGTGCCAGCAGTGAAGTGTCAGTTAATGAAAAACTGTTTTTT
many,TRBJ1-3,TRBV7-8,NA,CASAASSGNTIYF,TGTGCCAGCGCAGCATCCTCTGGAAACACCATATATTTT